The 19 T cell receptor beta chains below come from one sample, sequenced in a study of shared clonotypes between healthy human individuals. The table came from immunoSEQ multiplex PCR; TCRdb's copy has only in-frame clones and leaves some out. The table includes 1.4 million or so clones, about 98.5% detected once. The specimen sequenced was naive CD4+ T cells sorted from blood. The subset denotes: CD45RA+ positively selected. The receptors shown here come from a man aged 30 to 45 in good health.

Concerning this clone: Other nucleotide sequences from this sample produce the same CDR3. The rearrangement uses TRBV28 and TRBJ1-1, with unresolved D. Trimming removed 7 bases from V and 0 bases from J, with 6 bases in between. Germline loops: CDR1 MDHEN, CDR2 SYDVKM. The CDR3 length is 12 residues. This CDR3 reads CASTTVNTEAFF. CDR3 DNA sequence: TGTGCCAGCACTACAGTGAACACTGAAGCTTTCTTT.

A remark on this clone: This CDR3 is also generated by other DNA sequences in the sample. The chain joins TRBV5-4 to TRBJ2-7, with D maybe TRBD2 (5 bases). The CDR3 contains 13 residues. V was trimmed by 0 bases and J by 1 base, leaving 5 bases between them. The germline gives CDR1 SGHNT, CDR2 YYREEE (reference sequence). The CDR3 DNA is TGTGCCAGCAGCTTGGCGGGGTCCTACGAGCAGTACTTC. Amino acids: CASSLAGSYEQYF. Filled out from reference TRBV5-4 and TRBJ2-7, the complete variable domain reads ETGVTQSPTHLIKTRGQQVTLRCSSQSGHNTVSWYQQALGQGPQFIFQYYREEENGRGNFPPRFSGLQFPNYSSELNVNALELDDSALYLCASSLAGSYEQYFGPGTRLTVT.

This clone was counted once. CDR3: CASSIVDRTNYGYTF. CDR3 sequence (DNA): TGTGCCAGTAGTATCGTGGACAGGACAAACTATGGCTACACCTTC. The J gene is TRBJ1-2, the V gene TRBV19; TRBD1 matches at 7 bases. J gave up 2 bases and V 3 bases, and 6 bases lay outside the gene matches. The CDR3 totals 15 residues. From germline, CDR1 is LNHDA and CDR2 SQIVND (reference sequence).

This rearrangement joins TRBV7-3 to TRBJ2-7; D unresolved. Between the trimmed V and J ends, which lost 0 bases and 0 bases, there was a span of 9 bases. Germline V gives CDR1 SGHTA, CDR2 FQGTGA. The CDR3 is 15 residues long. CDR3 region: CASSLTLADSYEQYF. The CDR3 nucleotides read TGTGCCAGCAGCTTAACCTTGGCGGACTCCTACGAGCAGTACTTC.

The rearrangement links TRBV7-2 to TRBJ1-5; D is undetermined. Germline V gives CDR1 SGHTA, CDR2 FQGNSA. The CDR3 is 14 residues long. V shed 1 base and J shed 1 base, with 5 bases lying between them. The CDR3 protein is CASSLEGSNQPQHF. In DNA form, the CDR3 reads TGTGCCAGCAGCTTAGAAGGAAGCAATCAGCCCCAGCATTTT.

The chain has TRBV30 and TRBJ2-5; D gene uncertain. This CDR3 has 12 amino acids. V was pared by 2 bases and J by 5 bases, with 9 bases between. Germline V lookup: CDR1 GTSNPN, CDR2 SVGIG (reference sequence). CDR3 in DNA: TGTGCCTGGAGTCCGGGTCTGGAGACCCAGTACTTC. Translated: CAWSPGLETQYF.

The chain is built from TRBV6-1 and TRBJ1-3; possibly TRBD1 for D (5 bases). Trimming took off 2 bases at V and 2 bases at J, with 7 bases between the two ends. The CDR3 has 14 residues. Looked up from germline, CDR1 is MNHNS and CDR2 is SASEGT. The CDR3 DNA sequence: TGTGCCAGCAGTGAATCCAGGGCTGGAAACACCATATATTTT. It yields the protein CASSESRAGNTIYF.

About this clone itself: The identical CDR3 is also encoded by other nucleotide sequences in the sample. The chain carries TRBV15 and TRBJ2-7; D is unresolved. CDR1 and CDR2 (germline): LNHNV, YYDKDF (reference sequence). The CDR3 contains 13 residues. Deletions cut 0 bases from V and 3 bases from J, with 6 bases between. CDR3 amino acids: CATSRDLSYEQYF. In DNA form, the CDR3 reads TGTGCCACCAGCAGAGACCTCAGCTACGAGCAGTACTTC.

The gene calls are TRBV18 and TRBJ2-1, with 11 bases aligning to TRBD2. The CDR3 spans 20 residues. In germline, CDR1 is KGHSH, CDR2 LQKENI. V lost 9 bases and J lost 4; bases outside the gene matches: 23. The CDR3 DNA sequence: TGTGCCAGTTTAAGGGGACTAGCGGATTCCCGGGGCGTTTTATACAATGAGCAGTTCTTC. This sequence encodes CASLRGLADSRGVLYNEQFF.

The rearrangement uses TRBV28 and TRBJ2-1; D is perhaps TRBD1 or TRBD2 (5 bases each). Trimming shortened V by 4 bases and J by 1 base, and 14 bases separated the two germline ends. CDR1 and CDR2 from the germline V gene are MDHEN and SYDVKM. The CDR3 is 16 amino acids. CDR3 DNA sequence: TGTGCCAGCAGTTGGGGCGGGCCCCTGTCCTACAATGAGCAGTTCTTC. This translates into CASSWGGPLSYNEQFF.

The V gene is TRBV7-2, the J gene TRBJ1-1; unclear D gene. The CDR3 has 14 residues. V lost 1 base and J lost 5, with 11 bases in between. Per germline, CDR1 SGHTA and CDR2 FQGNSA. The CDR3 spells CASSLERVRTEAFF. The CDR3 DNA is TGTGCCAGCAGCTTAGAGAGGGTGAGGACTGAAGCTTTCTTT.

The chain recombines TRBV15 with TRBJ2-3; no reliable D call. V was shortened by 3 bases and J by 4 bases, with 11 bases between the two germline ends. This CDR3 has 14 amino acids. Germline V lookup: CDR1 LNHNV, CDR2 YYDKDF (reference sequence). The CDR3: CATSRTPAADTQYF. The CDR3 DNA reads TGTGCCACCAGCAGGACCCCTGCGGCAGATACGCAGTATTTT.

CDR3 protein: CSVGTTKNIQYF. CDR3 DNA sequence: TGCAGCGTTGGGACTACCAAAAACATTCAGTACTTC. The genes are TRBV29-1 and TRBJ2-4; possibly TRBD2 for D (6 bases). The CDR3 sequence is 12 residues long. The ends were cut back, 4 bases at V and 2 bases at J, with 6 bases in the middle. Per germline, CDR1 SQVTM and CDR2 ANQGSEA.

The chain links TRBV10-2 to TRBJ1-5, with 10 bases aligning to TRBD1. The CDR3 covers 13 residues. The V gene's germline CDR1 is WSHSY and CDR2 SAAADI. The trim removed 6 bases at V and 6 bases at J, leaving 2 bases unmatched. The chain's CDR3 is CASRDRGTQPQHF. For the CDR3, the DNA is TGCGCCAGCAGGGACAGGGGGACTCAGCCCCAGCATTTT.

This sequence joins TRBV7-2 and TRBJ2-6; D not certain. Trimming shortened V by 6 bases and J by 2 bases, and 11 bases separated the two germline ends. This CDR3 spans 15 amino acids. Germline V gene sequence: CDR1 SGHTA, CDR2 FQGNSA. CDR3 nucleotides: TGTGCCAGCAGTTCGGCCCGCCCTGGGGCCAACGTCCTGACTTTC. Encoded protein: CASSSARPGANVLTF.

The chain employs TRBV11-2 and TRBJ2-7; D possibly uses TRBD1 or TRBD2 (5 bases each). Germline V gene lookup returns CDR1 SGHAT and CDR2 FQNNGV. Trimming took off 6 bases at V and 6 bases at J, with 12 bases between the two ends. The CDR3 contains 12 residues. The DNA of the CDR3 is TGTGCCAGCAGGTTCGGGGACCTCGAGCAGTACTTC. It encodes CASRFGDLEQYF.

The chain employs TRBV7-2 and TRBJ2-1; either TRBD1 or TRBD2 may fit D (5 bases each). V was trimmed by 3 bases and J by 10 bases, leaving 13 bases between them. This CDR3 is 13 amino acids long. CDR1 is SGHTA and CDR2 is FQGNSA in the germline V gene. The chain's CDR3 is CASSLMRGDEQFF. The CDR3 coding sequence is TGTGCCAGCAGCTTGATGAGGGGTGACGAGCAGTTCTTC.

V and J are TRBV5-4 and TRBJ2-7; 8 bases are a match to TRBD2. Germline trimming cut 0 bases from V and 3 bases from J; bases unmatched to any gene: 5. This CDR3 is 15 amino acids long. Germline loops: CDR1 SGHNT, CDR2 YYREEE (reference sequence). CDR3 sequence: CASSLDGRAVYEQYF. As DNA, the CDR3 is TGTGCCAGCAGCTTGGACGGGAGGGCCGTCTACGAGCAGTACTTC.

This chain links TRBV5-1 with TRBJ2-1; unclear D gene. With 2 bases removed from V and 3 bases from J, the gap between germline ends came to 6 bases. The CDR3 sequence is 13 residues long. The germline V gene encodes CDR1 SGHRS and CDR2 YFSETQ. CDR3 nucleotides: TGCGCCAGCAGCTTTACGGGCTACAATGAGCAGTTCTTC. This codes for CASSFTGYNEQFF.